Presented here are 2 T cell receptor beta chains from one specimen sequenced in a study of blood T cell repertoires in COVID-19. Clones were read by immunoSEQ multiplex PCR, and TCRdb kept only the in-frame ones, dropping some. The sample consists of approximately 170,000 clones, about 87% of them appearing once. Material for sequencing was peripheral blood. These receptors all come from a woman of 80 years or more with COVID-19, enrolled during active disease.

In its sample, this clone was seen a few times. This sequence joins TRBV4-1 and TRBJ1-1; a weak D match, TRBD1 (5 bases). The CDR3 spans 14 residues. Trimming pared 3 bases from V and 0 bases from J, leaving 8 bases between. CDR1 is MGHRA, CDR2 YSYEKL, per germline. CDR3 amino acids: CASSQLTVNTEAFF. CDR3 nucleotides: TGCGCCAGCAGCCAGCTGACAGTGAACACTGAAGCTTTCTTT.

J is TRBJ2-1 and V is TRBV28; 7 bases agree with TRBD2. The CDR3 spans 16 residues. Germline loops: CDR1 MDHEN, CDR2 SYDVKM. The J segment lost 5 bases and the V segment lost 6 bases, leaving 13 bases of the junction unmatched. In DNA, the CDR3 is TGTGCCAGCAGCACAATACCCCGGGACTATCACAATGAGCAGTTCTTC. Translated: CASSTIPRDYHNEQFF. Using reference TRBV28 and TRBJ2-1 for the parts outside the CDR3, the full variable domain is DVKVTQSSRYLVKRTGEKVFLECVQDMDHENMFWYRQDPGLGLRLIYFSYDVKMKEKGDIPEGYSVSREKKERFSLILESASTNQTSMYLCASSTIPRDYHNEQFFGPGTRLTVL.